This T cell receptor beta chain was obtained from a study of T-cell reconstitution after alpha-beta-depleted transplantation in children. This clonotype has ten or more counts. Construction of the TCRbeta library involved unique molecular identifiers. TCRdb re-called the PCR reads with MiXCR, one entry per CDR3 protein. The data contain fewer than 95,000 distinct CDR3 sequences, 12% of them singletons. Germline V gives CDR1 DFQATT, CDR2 SNEGSKA (reference sequence). The V and J ends lost 7 bases and 5 bases respectively, with 11 bases between them. The CDR3 covers 11 residues. The TCR was taken from a human donor who donated a stem cell graft to a child with inherited bone marrow failure. The chain uses TRBV20-1 and TRBJ2-5; D may correspond to TRBD1 or TRBD2 (5 bases each). Sequencing was performed on PBMCs from the stem cell graft donor, taken from the stem cell graft. CDR3 DNA sequence: TGCAGTGGGGGGAAATCGGAGACCCAGTACTTC. This sequence encodes CSGGKSETQYF.